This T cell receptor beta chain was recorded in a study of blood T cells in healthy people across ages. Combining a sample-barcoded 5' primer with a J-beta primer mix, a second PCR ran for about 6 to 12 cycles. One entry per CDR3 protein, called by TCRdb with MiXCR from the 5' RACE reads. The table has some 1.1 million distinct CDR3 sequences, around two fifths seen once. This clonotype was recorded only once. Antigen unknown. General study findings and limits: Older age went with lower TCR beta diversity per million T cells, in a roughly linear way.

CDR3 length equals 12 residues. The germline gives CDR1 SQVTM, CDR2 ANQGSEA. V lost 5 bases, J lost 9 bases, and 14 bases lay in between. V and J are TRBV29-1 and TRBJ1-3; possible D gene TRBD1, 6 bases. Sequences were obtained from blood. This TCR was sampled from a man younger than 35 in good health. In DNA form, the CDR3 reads TGCAGCGTTAAAGGGGGTATGGGCACCATATATTTT. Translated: CSVKGGMGTIYF.